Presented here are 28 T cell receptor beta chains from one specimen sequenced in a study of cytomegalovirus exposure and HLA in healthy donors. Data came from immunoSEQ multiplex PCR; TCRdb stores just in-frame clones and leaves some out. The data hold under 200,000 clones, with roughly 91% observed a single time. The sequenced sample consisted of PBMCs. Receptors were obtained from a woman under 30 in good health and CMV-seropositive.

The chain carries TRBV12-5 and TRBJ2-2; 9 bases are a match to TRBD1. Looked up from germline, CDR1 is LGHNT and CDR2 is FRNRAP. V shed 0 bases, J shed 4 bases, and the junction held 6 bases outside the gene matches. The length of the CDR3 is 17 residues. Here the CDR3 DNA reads TGTGCTAGTGGTTTGGTACCCGGGACAGGGTCCACCGGGGAGCTGTTTTTT. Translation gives CASGLVPGTGSTGELFF.

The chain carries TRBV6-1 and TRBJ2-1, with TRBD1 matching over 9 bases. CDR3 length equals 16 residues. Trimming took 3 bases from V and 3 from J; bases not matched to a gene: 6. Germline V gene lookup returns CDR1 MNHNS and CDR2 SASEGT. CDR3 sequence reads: CASSEYGQGNYNEQFF. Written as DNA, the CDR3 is TGTGCCAGCAGTGAGTACGGACAGGGGAACTACAATGAGCAGTTCTTC.

The CDR3 sequence: CASSPTSAGTTGYYGYTF. Here the CDR3 DNA reads TGCGCCAGCAGCCCGACATCGGCAGGGACTACGGGGTATTATGGCTACACCTTC. The chain is built from TRBV4-3 and TRBJ1-2; perhaps TRBD1 as D (5 bases). The CDR3 totals 18 residues. V dropped 4 bases and J dropped 5 bases, with 26 bases sitting between them. The germline CDR1 and CDR2 sequences are LGHNA and YSLEER.

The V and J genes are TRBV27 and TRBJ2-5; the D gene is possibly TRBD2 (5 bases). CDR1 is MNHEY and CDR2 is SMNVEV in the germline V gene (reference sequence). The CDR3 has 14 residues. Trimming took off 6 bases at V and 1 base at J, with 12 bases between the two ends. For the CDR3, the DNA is TGTGCCAGCAGACTGCAAGCGGTCCAAGAGACCCAGTACTTC. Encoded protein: CASRLQAVQETQYF.

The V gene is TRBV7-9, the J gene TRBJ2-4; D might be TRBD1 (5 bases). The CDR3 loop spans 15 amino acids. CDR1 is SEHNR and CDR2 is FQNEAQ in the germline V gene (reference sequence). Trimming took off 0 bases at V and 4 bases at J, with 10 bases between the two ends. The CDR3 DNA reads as TGTGCCAGCAGCTTAGCGCAGGGCCCTAAAAACATTCAGTACTTC. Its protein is CASSLAQGPKNIQYF.

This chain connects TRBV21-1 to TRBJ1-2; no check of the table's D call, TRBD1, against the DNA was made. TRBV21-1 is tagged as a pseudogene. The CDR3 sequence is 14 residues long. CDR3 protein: CASRLQGLDYGYTF. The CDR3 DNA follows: TGTGCCAGCAGGTTACAGGGGCTAGACTATGGCTACACCTTC.

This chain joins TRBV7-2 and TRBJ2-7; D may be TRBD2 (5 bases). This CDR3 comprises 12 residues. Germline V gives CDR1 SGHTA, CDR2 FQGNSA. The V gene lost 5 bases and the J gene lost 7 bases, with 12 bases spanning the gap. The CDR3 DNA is TGTGCCAGCAGCCCGGGGTTCCGGGAGCAGTACTTC. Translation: CASSPGFREQYF.

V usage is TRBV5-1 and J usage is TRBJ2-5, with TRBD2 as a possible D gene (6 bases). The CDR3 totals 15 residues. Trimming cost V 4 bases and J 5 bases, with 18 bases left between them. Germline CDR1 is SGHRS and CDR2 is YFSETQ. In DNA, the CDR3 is TGCGCCAGCAGCACGGGACTCCCAGGGTGGGAGACCCAGTACTTC. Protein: CASSTGLPGWETQYF.

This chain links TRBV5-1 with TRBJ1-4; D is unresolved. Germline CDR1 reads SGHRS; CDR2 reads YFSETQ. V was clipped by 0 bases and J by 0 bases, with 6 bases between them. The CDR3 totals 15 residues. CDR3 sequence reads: CASSLGLTTNEKLFF. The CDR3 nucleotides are TGCGCCAGCAGCTTGGGACTTACAACTAATGAAAAACTGTTTTTT.

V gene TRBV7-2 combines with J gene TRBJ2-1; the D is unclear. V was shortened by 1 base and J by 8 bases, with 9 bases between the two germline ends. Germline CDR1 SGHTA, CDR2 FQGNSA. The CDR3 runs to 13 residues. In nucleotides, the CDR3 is TGTGCCAGCAGCTTAGGAGCTTACGATGAGCAGTTCTTC. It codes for CASSLGAYDEQFF.

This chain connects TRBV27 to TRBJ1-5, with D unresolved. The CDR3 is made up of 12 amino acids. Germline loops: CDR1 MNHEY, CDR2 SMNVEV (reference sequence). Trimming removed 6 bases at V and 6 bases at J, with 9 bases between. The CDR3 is CASSPPGQPQHF. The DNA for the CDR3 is TGTGCCAGCAGCCCGCCGGGTCAGCCCCAGCATTTT.

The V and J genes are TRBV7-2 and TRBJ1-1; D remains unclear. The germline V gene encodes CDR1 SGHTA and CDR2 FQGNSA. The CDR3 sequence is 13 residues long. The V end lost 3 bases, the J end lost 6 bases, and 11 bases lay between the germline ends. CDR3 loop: CASSFWTASEAFF. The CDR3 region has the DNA TGTGCCAGCAGCTTTTGGACTGCGTCTGAAGCTTTCTTT. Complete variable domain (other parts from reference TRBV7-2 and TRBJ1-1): GAGVSQSPSNKVTEKGKDVELRCDPISGHTALYWYRQSLGQGLEFLIYFQGNSAPDKSGLPSDRFSAERTGGSVSTLTIQRTQQEDSAVYLCASSFWTASEAFFGQGTRLTVV.

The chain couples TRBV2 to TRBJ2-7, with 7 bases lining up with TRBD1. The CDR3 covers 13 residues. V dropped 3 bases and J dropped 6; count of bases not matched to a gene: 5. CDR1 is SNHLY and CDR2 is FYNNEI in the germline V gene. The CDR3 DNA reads TGTGCCAGCAGTGAGACAGGGTCAGGCGAGCAGTACTTC. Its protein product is CASSETGSGEQYF.

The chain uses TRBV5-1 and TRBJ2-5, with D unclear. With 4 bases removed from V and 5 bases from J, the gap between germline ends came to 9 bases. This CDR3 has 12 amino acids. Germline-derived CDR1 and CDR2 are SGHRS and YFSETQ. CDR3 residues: CASSISWETQYF. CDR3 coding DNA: TGCGCCAGCAGCATTAGTTGGGAGACCCAGTACTTC.

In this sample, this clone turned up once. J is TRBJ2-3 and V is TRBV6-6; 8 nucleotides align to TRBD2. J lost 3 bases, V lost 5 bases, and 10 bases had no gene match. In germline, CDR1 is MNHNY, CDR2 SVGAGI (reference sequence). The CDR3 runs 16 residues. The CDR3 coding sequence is TGTGCCAGCAGTCGGCTTGGTAGCGGGATGACAGATACGCAGTATTTT. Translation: CASSRLGSGMTDTQYF.

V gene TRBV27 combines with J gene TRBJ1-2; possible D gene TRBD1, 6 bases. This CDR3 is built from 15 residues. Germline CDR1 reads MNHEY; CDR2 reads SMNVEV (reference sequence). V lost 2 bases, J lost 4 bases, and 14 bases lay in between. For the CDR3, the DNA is TGTGCCAGCAGTTTAGCGGGGGCGCAGGGCTATGGCTACACCTTC. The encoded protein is CASSLAGAQGYGYTF.

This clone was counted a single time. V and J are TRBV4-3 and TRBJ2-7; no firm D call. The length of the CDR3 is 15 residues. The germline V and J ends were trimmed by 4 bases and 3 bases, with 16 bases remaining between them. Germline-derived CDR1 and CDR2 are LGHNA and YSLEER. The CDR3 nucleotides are TGCGCCAGCAGCCCCACCAGTGGTCCTGACTACGAGCAGTACTTC. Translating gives CASSPTSGPDYEQYF.

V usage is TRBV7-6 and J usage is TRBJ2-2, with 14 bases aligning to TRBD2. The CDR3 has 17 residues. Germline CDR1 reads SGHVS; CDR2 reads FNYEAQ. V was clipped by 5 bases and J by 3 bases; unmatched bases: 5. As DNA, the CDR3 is TGTGCCAGCAGCCAGGGACTAGCGGGAGAAGACACCGGGGAGCTGTTTTTT. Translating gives CASSQGLAGEDTGELFF.

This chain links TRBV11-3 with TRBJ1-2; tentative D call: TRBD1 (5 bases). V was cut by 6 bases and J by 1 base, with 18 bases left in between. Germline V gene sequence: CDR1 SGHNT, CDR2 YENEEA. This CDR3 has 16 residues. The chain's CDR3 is CASRPHEGLINYGYTF. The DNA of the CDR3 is TGTGCCAGCAGACCGCACGAGGGACTCATTAACTATGGCTACACCTTC.

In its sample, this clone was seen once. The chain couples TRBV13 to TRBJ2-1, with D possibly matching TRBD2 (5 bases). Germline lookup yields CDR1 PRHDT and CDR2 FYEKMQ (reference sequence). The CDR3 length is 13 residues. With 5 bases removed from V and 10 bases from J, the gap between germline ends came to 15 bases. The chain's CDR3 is CASSLSPPGEQFF. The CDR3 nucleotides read TGTGCCAGCAGCCTCAGCCCCCCGGGAGAGCAGTTCTTC.

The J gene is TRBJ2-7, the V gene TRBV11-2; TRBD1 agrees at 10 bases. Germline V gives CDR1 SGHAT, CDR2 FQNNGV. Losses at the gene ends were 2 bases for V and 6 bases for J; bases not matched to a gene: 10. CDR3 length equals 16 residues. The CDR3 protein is CASSLYEDRGSSEQYF. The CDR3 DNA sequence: TGTGCCAGCAGCTTATATGAGGACAGGGGGTCGTCCGAGCAGTACTTC.

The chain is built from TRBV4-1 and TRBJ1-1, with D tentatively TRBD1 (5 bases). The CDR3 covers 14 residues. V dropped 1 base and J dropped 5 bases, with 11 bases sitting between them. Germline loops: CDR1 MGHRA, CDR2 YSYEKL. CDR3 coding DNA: TGCGCCAGCAGCCAAGTTCCAGGGTTGACTGAAGCTTTCTTT. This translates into CASSQVPGLTEAFF.

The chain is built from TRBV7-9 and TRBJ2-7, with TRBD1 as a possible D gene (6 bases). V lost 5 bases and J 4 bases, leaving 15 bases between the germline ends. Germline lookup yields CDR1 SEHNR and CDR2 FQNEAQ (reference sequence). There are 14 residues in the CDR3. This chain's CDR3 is CASSTHTGSYEQYF. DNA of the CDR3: TGTGCCAGCAGCACCCATACAGGGTCTTACGAGCAGTACTTC.

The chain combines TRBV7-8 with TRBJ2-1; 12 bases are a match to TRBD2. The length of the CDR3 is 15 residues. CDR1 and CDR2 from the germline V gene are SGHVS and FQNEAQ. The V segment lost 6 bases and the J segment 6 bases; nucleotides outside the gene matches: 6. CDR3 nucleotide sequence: TGTGCCAGCAGTCTAGCGGGAGGGCTTGTCAATGAGCAGTTCTTC. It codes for CASSLAGGLVNEQFF. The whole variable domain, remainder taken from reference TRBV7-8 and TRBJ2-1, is GAGVSQSPRYKVAKRGQDVALRCDPISGHVSLFWYQQALGQGPEFLTYFQNEAQLDKSGLPSDRFFAERPEGSVSTLKIQRTQQEDSAVYLCASSLAGGLVNEQFFGPGTRLTVL.

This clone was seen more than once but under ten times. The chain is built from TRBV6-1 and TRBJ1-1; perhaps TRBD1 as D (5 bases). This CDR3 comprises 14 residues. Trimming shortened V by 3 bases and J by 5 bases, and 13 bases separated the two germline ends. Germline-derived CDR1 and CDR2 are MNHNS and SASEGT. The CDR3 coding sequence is TGTGCCAGCAGTGAGTGGCAGGGTGGGACTGAAGCTTTCTTT. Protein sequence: CASSEWQGGTEAFF.

The CDR3 here is CASSPRDRGLSYEQYF. The CDR3 DNA reads TGCGCCAGCAGCCCCCGGGACAGGGGACTCTCCTACGAGCAGTACTTC. This chain uses TRBV4-3 with TRBJ2-7, with TRBD1 matching 10 bases. The germline CDR1 and CDR2 sequences are LGHNA and YSLEER. V lost 4 bases to trimming and J lost 0 bases; unmatched junction nucleotides: 6. The CDR3 has 16 residues.

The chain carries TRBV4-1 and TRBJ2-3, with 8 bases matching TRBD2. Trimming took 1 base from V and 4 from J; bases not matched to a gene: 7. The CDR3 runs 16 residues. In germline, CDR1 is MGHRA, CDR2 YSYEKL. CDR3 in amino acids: CASSQGDREGADTQYF. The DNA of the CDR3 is TGCGCCAGCAGCCAAGGGGACCGGGAGGGGGCAGATACGCAGTATTTT.

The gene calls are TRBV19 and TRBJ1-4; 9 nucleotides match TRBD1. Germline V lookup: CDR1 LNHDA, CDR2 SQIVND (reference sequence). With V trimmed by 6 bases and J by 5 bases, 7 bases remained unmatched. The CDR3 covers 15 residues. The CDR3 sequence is CASRTGTGTNEKLFF. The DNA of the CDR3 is TGTGCCAGTAGGACCGGGACAGGGACGAATGAAAAACTGTTTTTT.